The present T cell receptor beta chain was sequenced within a study of T cell responses to AZD1222 COVID-19 vaccine. Study-level findings and limits: Baseline antibody screening turned up just a handful of seropositive AZD1222 recipients.

The CDR3 spans 16 residues. V was trimmed by 2 bases and J by 0 bases, leaving 12 bases between them. From germline, CDR1 is MNHEY and CDR2 SVGAGI. Of note for this clone: What it binds is unknown.

Here immunoSEQ multiplex PCR was the method, and the copy in TCRdb shows in-frame clones only, minus some. This table has under 200,000 clones, approximately 93% appearing once. This TCR was sampled from an adult in good health. The rearrangement links TRBV6-5 to TRBJ2-3; D is undetermined. Here the sequenced sample was peripheral blood, taken on day 0 of AZD1222 vaccination. The CDR3 region has the DNA TGTGCCAGCAGTTACAGGCCCTTTGCCAGCACAGATACGCAGTATTTT. This sequence encodes CASSYRPFASTDTQYF.